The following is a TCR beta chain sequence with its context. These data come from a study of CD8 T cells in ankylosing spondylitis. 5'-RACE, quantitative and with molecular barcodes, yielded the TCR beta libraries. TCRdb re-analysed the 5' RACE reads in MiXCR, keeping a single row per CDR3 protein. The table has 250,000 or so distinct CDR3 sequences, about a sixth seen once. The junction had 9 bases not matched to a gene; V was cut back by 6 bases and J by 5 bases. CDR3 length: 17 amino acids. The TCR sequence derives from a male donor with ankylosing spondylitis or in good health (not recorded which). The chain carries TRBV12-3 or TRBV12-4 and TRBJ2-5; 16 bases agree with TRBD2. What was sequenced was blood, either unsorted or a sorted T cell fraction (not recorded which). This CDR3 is CASSQGTSGRARETQYF. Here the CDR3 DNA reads TGTGCCAGCAGCCAAGGGACTAGCGGGAGGGCCCGGGAGACCCAGTACTTC.